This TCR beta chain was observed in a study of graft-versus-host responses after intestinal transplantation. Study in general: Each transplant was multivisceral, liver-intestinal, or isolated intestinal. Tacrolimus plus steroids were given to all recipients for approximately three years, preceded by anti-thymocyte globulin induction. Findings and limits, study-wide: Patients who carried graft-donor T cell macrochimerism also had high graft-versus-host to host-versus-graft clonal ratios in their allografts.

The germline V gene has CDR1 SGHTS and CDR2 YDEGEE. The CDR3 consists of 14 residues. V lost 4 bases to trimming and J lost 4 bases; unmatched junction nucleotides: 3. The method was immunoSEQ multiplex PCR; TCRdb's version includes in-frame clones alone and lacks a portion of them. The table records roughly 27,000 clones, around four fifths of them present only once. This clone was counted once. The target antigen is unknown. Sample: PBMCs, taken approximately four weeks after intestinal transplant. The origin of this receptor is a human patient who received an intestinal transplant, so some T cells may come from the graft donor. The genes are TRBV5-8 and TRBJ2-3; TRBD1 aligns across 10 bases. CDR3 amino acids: CASSRDRGADTQYF. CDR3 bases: TGTGCCAGCAGCCGGGACAGGGGTGCAGATACGCAGTATTTT.